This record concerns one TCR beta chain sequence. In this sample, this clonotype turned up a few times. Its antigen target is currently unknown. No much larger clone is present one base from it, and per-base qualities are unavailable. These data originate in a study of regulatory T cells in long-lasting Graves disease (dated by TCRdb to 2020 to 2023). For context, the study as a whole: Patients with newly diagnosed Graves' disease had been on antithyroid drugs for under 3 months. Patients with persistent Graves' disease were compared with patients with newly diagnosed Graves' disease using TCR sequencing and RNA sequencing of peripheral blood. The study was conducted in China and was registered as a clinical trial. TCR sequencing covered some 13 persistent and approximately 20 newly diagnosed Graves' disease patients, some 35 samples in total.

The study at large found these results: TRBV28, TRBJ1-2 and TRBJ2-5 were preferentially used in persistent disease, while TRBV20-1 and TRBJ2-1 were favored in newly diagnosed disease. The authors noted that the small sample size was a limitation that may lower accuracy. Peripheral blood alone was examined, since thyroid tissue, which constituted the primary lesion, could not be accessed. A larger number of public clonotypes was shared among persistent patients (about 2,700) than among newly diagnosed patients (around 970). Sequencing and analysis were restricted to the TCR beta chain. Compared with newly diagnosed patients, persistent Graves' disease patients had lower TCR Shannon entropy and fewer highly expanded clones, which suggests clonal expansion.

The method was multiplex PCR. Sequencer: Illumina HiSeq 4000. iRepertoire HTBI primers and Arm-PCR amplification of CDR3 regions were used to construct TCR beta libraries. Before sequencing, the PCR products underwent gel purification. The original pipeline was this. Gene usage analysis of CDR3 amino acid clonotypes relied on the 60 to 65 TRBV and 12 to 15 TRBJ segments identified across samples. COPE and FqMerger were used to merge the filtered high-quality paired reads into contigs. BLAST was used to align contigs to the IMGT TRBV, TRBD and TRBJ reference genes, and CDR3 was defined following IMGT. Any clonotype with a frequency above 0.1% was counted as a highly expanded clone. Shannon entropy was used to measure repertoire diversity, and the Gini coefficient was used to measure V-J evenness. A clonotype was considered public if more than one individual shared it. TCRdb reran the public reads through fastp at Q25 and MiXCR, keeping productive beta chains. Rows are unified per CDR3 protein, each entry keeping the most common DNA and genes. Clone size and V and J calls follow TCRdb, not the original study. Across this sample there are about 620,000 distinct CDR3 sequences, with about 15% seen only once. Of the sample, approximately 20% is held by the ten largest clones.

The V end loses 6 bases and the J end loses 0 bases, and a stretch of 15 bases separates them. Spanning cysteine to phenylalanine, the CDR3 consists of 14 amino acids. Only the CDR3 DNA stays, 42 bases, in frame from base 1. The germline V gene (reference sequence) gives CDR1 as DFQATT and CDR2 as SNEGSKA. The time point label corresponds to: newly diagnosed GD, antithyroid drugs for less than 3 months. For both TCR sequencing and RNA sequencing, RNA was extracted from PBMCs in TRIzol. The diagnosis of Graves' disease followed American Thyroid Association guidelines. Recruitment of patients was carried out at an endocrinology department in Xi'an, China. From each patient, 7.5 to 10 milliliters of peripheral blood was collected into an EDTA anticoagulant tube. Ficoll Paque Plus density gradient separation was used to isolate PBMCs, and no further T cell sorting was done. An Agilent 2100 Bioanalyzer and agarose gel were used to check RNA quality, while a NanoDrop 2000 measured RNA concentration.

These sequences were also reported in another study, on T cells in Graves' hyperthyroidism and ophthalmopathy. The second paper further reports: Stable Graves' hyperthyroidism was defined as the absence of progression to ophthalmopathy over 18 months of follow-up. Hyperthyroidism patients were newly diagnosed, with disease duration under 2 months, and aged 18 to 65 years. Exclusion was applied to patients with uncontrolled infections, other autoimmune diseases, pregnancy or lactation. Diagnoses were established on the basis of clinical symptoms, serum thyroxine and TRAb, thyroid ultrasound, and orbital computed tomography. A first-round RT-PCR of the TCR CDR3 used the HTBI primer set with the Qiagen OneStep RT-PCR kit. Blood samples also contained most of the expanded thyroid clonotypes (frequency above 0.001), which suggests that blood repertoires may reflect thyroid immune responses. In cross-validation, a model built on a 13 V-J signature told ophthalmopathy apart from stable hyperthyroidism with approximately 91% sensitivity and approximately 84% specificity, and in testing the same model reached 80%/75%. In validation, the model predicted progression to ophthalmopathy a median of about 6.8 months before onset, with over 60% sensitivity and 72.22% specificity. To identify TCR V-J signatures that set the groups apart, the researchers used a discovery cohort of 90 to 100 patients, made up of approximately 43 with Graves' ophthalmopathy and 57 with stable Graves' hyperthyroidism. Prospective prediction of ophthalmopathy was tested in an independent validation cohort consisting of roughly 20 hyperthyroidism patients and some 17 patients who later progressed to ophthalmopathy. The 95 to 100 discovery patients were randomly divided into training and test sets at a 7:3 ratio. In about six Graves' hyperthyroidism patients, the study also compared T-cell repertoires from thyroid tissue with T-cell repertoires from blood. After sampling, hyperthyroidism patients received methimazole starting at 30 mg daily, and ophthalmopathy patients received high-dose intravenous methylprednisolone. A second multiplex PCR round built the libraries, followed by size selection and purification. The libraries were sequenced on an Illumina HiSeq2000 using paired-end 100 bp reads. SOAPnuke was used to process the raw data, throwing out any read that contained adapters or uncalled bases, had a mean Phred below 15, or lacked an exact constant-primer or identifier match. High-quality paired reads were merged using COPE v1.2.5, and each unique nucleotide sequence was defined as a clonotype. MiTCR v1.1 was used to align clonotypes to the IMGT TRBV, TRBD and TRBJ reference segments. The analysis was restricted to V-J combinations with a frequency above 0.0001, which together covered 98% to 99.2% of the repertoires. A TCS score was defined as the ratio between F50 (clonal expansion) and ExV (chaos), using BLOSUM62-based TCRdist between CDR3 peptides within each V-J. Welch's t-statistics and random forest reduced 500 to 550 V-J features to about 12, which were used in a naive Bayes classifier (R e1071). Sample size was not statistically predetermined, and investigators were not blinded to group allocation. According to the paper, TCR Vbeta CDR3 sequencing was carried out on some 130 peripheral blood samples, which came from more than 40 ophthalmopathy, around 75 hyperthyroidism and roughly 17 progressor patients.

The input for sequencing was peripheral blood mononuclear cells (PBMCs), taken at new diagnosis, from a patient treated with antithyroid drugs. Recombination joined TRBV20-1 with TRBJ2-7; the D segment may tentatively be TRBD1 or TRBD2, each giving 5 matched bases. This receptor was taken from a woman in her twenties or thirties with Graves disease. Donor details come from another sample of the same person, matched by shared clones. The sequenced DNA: TGCAGTGCCACCTCGGGACCAATCTCCTACGAGCAGTACTTC. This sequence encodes CSATSGPISYEQYF.